The clone carrying this T cell receptor (beta chain) was detected once. The antigen is not known. TCRdb's copy holds only in-frame clones and misses some; the assay was immunoSEQ multiplex PCR. The sample records 32,000 or so clones, around four fifths being singletons. Per germline, CDR1 SGHDN and CDR2 FVKESK. The CDR3 runs 16 residues. V lost 3 bases to trimming and J lost 5 bases; unmatched junction nucleotides: 6. This sample is part of a study of STAT5B mutations in CD4+ large granular lymphocyte leukemia. The study's findings and limits: Compared with healthy controls (2/35), patient top clones favored TRBV06 (8/27). No patients shared main leukemic clonotypes, though less than 30% appeared at low frequency elsewhere.

This clonotype was sampled from a human donor in good health. The specimen was CD4+ T cells from blood buffy coats. The V gene is TRBV14, the J gene TRBJ2-3; 12 bases fit TRBD2. CDR3: CASSQGLAGRGDTQYF. CDR3 sequence (DNA): TGTGCCAGCAGCCAGGGACTAGCGGGCCGAGGAGATACGCAGTATTTT.